The clone carrying this T cell receptor beta chain has a handful of counts. Possible read error: a much larger clone is one base away. In this CDR3 the conserved last residue, phenylalanine or tryptophan, is missing, so a read error is likely. V lost 3 bases and J 7 bases, leaving 10 bases between the germline ends. The germline CDR1 and CDR2 sequences are LGHNA and YSLEER. This CDR3 has 12 residues. TCRdb called the PCR reads again in MiXCR, with one record for every CDR3 protein. The table has over 600,000 distinct CDR3 sequences, about 20% seen once; the top ten hold roughly 0.85%. These data are taken from a study of molecular identifiers for immune sequencing clone quantification. As for the study in general: Replicates involved a five-way split of RNA from about 20,000 or 100,000 naive CD8 cells, with sequencing of four.

Sequencing was done on a sample of naive CD8+ T cells from blood, with Jurkat cell RNA spiked in. The subset denotes: FACS-sorted CD8+CD4-CCR7+CD45RA+ naive T cells. This chain links TRBV4-3 with TRBJ2-7, with D maybe TRBD2 (5 bases). The TCR comes from a human donor in good health. Some libraries in this study had Jurkat cell RNA spiked in. CDR3 residues: CASSHNSGEQYS. The CDR3 nucleotides are TGCGCCAGCAGCCATAACTCGGGGGAGCAGTACTCC.